These 31 T cell receptor beta chains were all obtained from the same sample, sequenced in a study of neoadjuvant nivolumab and ipilimumab in lung cancer. Data came from immunoSEQ multiplex PCR; TCRdb stores just in-frame clones and leaves some out. Among 20,000 to 25,000 clones listed, around 82% were seen once. The material sequenced was peripheral blood, taken before neoadjuvant nivolumab, alone or with ipilimumab. These receptor sequences come from an adult with non-small cell lung cancer.

The V gene is TRBV7-3, the J gene TRBJ1-1; TRBD1 aligns across 7 bases. There are 14 residues in the CDR3. CDR1 SGHTA and CDR2 FQGTGA come from the germline V gene. V dropped 6 bases and J dropped 4; count of bases not matched to a gene: 8. The CDR3 here is CASRTSPGGTEAFF. The CDR3 coding sequence is TGTGCCAGCAGGACGAGCCCAGGGGGCACTGAAGCTTTCTTT.

V and J are TRBV5-1 and TRBJ2-5; 10 nucleotides match TRBD2. Germline CDR1 and CDR2: SGHRS and YFSETQ. With 2 bases clipped from V and 5 bases from J, the junction kept 15 bases outside the gene matches. The CDR3 loop spans 18 amino acids. In DNA form, the CDR3 reads TGCGCCAGCAGCTTCTCTCCCCGAACTAGCGGGATTGCTGAGACCCAGTACTTC. Protein: CASSFSPRTSGIAETQYF. Full variable domain (missing parts from reference TRBV5-1 and TRBJ2-5): KAGVTQTPRYLIKTRGQQVTLSCSPISGHRSVSWYQQTPGQGLQFLFEYFSETQRNKGNFPGRFSGRQFSNSRSEMNVSTLELGDSALYLCASSFSPRTSGIAETQYFGPGTRLLVL.

The V call is TRBV5-4, the J call TRBJ2-1; D unclear. CDR1 SGHNT and CDR2 YYREEE come from the germline V gene (reference sequence). CDR3 length equals 13 residues. Trimming removed 3 bases from V and 4 bases from J, with 8 bases in between. Here the CDR3 reads CASSSALYNEQFF. The CDR3 DNA is TGTGCCAGCAGCTCCGCTCTATACAATGAGCAGTTCTTC.

This clone was recorded once. The rearrangement uses TRBV7-3 and TRBJ1-2; the D is unclear. The germline V and J ends were trimmed by 3 bases and 6 bases, with 11 bases remaining between them. The CDR3 has 13 amino acids. Germline values: CDR1 SGHTA, CDR2 FQGTGA. Written as DNA, the CDR3 is TGTGCCAGCAGCTTCAGTTTAGGCGATGGCTACACCTTC. Translating it yields CASSFSLGDGYTF. Full variable domain (remainder filled in from reference TRBV7-3 and TRBJ1-2): GAGVSQTPSNKVTEKGKYVELRCDPISGHTALYWYRQSLGQGPEFLIYFQGTGAADDSGLPNDRFFAVRPEGSVSTLKIQRTERGDSAVYLCASSFSLGDGYTFGSGTRLTVV.

Within the sample, this clone is hyperexpanded. V is TRBV6-4 and J is TRBJ1-1; D is unclear. The CDR3 covers 14 residues. Germline V lookup: CDR1 MRHNA, CDR2 SNTAGT. Between the trimmed V and J ends, which lost 0 bases and 4 bases, there was a span of 9 bases. The CDR3 nucleotides are TGTGCCAGCAGTGACTCCCCGGAAAGCACTGAAGCTTTCTTT. This sequence encodes CASSDSPESTEAFF.

The genes are TRBV6-1 and TRBJ2-3; a weak D match, TRBD2 (5 bases). CDR1 is MNHNS, CDR2 SASEGT, per germline. Trimming removed 2 bases at V and 2 bases at J, with 11 bases between. The CDR3 length is 15 residues. CDR3 DNA sequence: TGTGCCAGCAGTGAAACTAGGGCCTTCACAGATACGCAGTATTTT. Translating gives CASSETRAFTDTQYF.

A word on this clone: A junction end diverges from the germline sequence, so it may reflect a read error. This chain uses TRBV7-7 with TRBJ2-3; D unresolved. In germline, CDR1 is SSHAT, CDR2 FNYEAQ (reference sequence). The CDR3 totals 14 residues. CDR3 amino acids: CASSLSDWSDTQYF. The CDR3 DNA is TGTGCTAGCAGCTTATCCGATTGGTCAGATACGCAGTATTTT.

The V gene is TRBV10-3, the J gene TRBJ2-1; TRBD1 agrees at 7 bases. V lost 3 bases, J lost 3 bases, and 5 bases stayed unmatched. This CDR3 is 15 amino acids long. CDR1 is ENHRY and CDR2 is SYGVKD in the germline V gene. The CDR3 nucleotides read TGTGCCATCAGTGAATCCCGGGACAGCTACAATGAGCAGTTCTTC. This sequence encodes CAISESRDSYNEQFF.

This clone showed up just a few times. CDR3 DNA: TGCGCCAGCAGCCCAAGTACATCATCGAGGAACGAGCAGTACTTC. Amino acids: CASSPSTSSRNEQYF. This rearrangement joins TRBV4-3 to TRBJ2-7; D call uncertain. Germline CDR1 and CDR2: LGHNA and YSLEER. This CDR3 comprises 15 residues. V was cut by 4 bases and J by 5 bases, with 18 bases left in between.

This chain connects TRBV5-5 to TRBJ2-7; D call uncertain. CDR1 and CDR2 from the germline V gene are SGHKS and YYEKEE (reference sequence). Deletions cut 4 bases from V and 0 bases from J, with 5 bases between. This CDR3 is 12 amino acids long. DNA for the CDR3: TGTGCCAGCAGCCAGGACTCCTACGAGCAGTACTTC. The encoded protein is CASSQDSYEQYF.

The chain links TRBV7-3 to TRBJ1-2; 11 bases fit TRBD1. This CDR3 is built from 17 residues. The J segment lost 2 bases and the V segment lost 0 bases, leaving 5 bases of the junction unmatched. Germline values: CDR1 SGHTA, CDR2 FQGTGA. CDR3 DNA: TGTGCCAGCAGCTTAACCCCGGACAGGGGGCTCAACTATGGCTACACCTTC. Residues: CASSLTPDRGLNYGYTF.

This chain uses TRBV18 with TRBJ1-2; no clear D gene. There are 13 residues in the CDR3. CDR1 is KGHSH, CDR2 LQKENI, per germline. Trimming took off 5 bases at V and 0 bases at J, with 7 bases between the two ends. CDR3 nucleotide sequence: TGTGCCAGCTCAGAAGGCACTAACTATGGCTACACCTTC. Protein: CASSEGTNYGYTF.

V and J are TRBV6-1 and TRBJ2-1; TRBD1 matches at 11 bases. CDR1 is MNHNS, CDR2 SASEGT, per germline. The CDR3 contains 15 residues. After removal of 7 bases from V and 8 bases from J, the junction contained 10 bases not matched to a gene. CDR3 protein: CASTRVDRGPDEQFF. The CDR3 DNA reads as TGTGCCAGCACCCGGGTGGACAGGGGGCCGGATGAGCAGTTCTTC.

This chain joins TRBV2 and TRBJ1-2, with no clear D. From germline, CDR1 is SNHLY and CDR2 FYNNEI. Trimming took 7 bases from V and 4 from J, leaving 13 bases between them. The CDR3 has 13 amino acids. This CDR3 is CASTAGSGYGYTF. The CDR3 DNA reads TGTGCCAGCACCGCGGGGAGCGGCTATGGCTACACCTTC.

J is TRBJ1-2 and V is TRBV15; TRBD1 matches at 10 bases. Germline CDR1 and CDR2: LNHNV and YYDKDF (reference sequence). J gave up 2 bases and V 1 base, and 4 bases lay outside the gene matches. The CDR3 runs to 16 residues. CDR3 sequence reads: CATSRVTGGYNYGYTF. The CDR3 DNA reads as TGTGCCACCAGCAGAGTGACAGGGGGCTACAACTATGGCTACACCTTC.

V usage is TRBV7-2 and J usage is TRBJ1-4, with a tentative D call TRBD1 (5 bases). Trimming pared 4 bases from V and 2 bases from J, leaving 11 bases between. Germline V gene sequence: CDR1 SGHTA, CDR2 FQGNSA. This CDR3 comprises 15 residues. CDR3 residues: CASSSGTLTNEKLFF. The CDR3 region has the DNA TGTGCCAGCAGCTCAGGGACGCTTACTAATGAAAAACTGTTTTTT.

The J gene is TRBJ1-1, the V gene TRBV9, with unresolved D. The CDR3 is 14 amino acids. Between the trimmed V and J ends, which lost 3 bases and 1 base, there was a span of 10 bases. Germline-derived CDR1 and CDR2 are SGDLS and YYNGEE. In nucleotides, the CDR3 is TGTGCCAGCAGCGCCCTGGCAGCGAACACTGAAGCTTTCTTT. Encoded protein: CASSALAANTEAFF. The whole variable domain, remainder taken from reference TRBV9 and TRBJ1-1, is DSGVTQTPKHLITATGQRVTLRCSPRSGDLSVYWYQQSLDQGLQFLIQYYNGEERAKGNILERFSAQQFPDLHSELNLSSLELGDSALYFCASSALAANTEAFFGQGTRLTVV.

The V call is TRBV7-8, the J call TRBJ2-7; D is unclear. This CDR3 comprises 16 residues. Germline CDR1 reads SGHVS; CDR2 reads FQNEAQ. Deletions cut 2 bases from V and 0 bases from J, with 14 bases between. Written as DNA, the CDR3 is TGTGCCAGCAGCTTAAGTTCAGGTTCCTACTCCTACGAGCAGTACTTC. Its protein is CASSLSSGSYSYEQYF.

V usage is TRBV7-9 and J usage is TRBJ1-1; no reliable D call. Germline V gives CDR1 SEHNR, CDR2 FQNEAQ (reference sequence). The CDR3 runs to 14 residues. Deletions cut 4 bases from V and 3 bases from J, with 12 bases between. The CDR3 loop is CASSWLHGDTEAFF. CDR3 coding DNA: TGTGCCAGCAGCTGGCTTCACGGGGACACTGAAGCTTTCTTT.

This sequence joins TRBV28 and TRBJ2-5; D perhaps matches TRBD2 (6 bases). The CDR3 sequence is 11 residues long. Looked up from germline, CDR1 is MDHEN and CDR2 is SYDVKM. Trimming shortened V by 10 bases and J by 2 bases, and 8 bases separated the two germline ends. The CDR3 DNA reads as TGTGCCATCCGGGGGCAAGAGACCCAGTACTTC. Translation: CAIRGQETQYF.

This chain joins TRBV12-5 and TRBJ2-1; D unclear. Germline V gives CDR1 LGHNT, CDR2 FRNRAP. The V and J ends lost 4 bases and 3 bases respectively, with 4 bases between them. The CDR3 runs to 12 residues. The CDR3 region has the DNA TGTGCTAGTGGTTGGGGCTACAATGAGCAGTTCTTC. It is translated as CASGWGYNEQFF.

V gene TRBV5-1 combines with J gene TRBJ2-1; 11 bases match TRBD2. Germline lookup yields CDR1 SGHRS and CDR2 YFSETQ. The CDR3 is 17 amino acids. The junction had 9 bases not matched to a gene; V was cut back by 4 bases and J by 3 bases. CDR3 in amino acids: CASSRTLAGGNYNEQFF. CDR3 in DNA: TGCGCCAGCAGCCGGACCCTAGCGGGAGGAAACTACAATGAGCAGTTCTTC.

The chain combines TRBV4-1 with TRBJ2-1, with no clear D. There are 11 residues in the CDR3. V gave up 1 base and J gave up 6 bases, with 1 base separating them. Germline CDR1 and CDR2: MGHRA and YSYEKL. The CDR3 region is CASSQVNEQFF. The CDR3 DNA follows: TGCGCCAGCAGCCAAGTCAATGAGCAGTTCTTC.

The chain couples TRBV7-9 to TRBJ2-7, with 13 positions matching TRBD2. Germline V gives CDR1 SEHNR, CDR2 FQNEAQ (reference sequence). The ends lost 3 bases at V and 6 bases at J; junction bases unmatched: 2. The CDR3 runs 14 residues. CDR3 in amino acids: CASSLGLAGREQYF. As DNA, the CDR3 is TGTGCCAGCAGCTTGGGACTAGCGGGACGCGAGCAGTACTTC.

The chain recombines TRBV5-5 with TRBJ2-7; 8 bases match TRBD1. The V segment lost 7 bases and the J segment 3 bases; nucleotides outside the gene matches: 6. This CDR3 is built from 13 residues. Germline V gene data show CDR1 as SGHKS and CDR2 as YYEKEE (reference sequence). CDR3 loop: CASGRQGNYEQYF. As DNA, the CDR3 is TGTGCCAGCGGACGACAGGGGAACTACGAGCAGTACTTC.

The chain combines TRBV29-1 with TRBJ2-1; a weak D match, TRBD2 (6 bases). CDR1 and CDR2 from the germline V gene are SQVTM and ANQGSEA. The CDR3 has 15 amino acids. V was cut by 2 bases and J by 5 bases, with 16 bases left in between. The CDR3 loop is CSVESKGGWDNEQFF. The DNA of the CDR3 is TGCAGCGTTGAATCGAAAGGAGGGTGGGACAATGAGCAGTTCTTC.

The rearrangement links TRBV30 to TRBJ2-7, with 7 bases lining up with TRBD1. J was trimmed by 5 bases and V by 2 bases; bases with no gene match: 9. Germline V gene data show CDR1 as GTSNPN and CDR2 as SVGIG (reference sequence). The CDR3 is 14 amino acids. CDR3 protein: CAWSPRQGFNEQYF. CDR3 in DNA: TGTGCCTGGAGTCCCCGACAGGGATTCAACGAGCAGTACTTC.

The J gene is TRBJ1-5, the V gene TRBV7-2; D call uncertain. V lost 2 bases, J lost 4 bases, and 3 bases lay in between. CDR3 size: 12 residues. Germline CDR1 SGHTA, CDR2 FQGNSA. The CDR3 nucleotides read TGTGCCAGCAGCTTACCTAATCAGCCCCAGCATTTT. Its protein is CASSLPNQPQHF.

The chain combines TRBV4-2 with TRBJ1-3; D may be TRBD1 (5 bases). There are 18 residues in the CDR3. The germline V gene encodes CDR1 LGHNA and CDR2 YNFKEQ. The V gene lost 3 bases and the J gene lost 0 bases, with 18 bases spanning the gap. The CDR3 DNA is TGTGCCAGCAGCCATTCTTCATTCCAGGACACCTCTGGAAACACCATATATTTT. Its protein product is CASSHSSFQDTSGNTIYF.

V is TRBV5-6 and J is TRBJ1-4; D is perhaps TRBD1 (6 bases). Trimming cost V 6 bases and J 8 bases, with 17 bases left between them. The CDR3 covers 14 residues. Germline assignment: CDR1 SGHDT and CDR2 YYEEEE. This CDR3 reads CASTQTGIGEKLFF. CDR3 nucleotide sequence: TGTGCCAGCACCCAAACAGGGATCGGAGAAAAACTGTTTTTT. Full variable domain (rest looked up from reference TRBV5-6 and TRBJ1-4): DAGVTQSPTHLIKTRGQQVTLRCSPKSGHDTVSWYQQALGQGPQFIFQYYEEEERQRGNFPDRFSGHQFPNYSSELNVNALLLGDSALYLCASTQTGIGEKLFFGSGTQLSVL.

In DNA, the CDR3 is TGCGCCAGCAAGGGACAGGGGGCGGGGGAGACCCAGTACTTC. It translates to CASKGQGAGETQYF. The V call is TRBV5-1, the J call TRBJ2-5, with TRBD1 matching over 12 bases. Losses at the gene ends were 6 bases for V and 5 bases for J; bases not matched to a gene: 5. The CDR3 has 14 residues. Germline V gene lookup returns CDR1 SGHRS and CDR2 YFSETQ.